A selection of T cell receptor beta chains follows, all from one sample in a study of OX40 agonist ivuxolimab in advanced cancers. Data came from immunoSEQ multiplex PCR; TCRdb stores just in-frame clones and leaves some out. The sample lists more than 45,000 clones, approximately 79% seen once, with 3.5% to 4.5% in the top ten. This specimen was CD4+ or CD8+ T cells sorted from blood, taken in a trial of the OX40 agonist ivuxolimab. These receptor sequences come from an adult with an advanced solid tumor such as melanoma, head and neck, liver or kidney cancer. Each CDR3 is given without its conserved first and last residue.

cdr3_aa: ASSYAGAPLH; v_call: TRBV6-9; j_call: TRBJ1-6
cdr3_aa: ASSDPSPGARNTGELF; v_call: TRBV10-1; j_call: TRBJ2-2
cdr3_aa: ASSTPSGTSGGLEWKTQY; v_call: TRBV5-1; j_call: TRBJ2-5
cdr3_aa: ASSYGQAPVYGYT; v_call: TRBV6-5; j_call: TRBJ1-2
cdr3_aa: ASSPAPGRLNTEAF; v_call: TRBV18; j_call: TRBJ1-1
cdr3_aa: ASSLDNRVQETQY; v_call: TRBV4-2; j_call: TRBJ2-5
cdr3_aa: ASSEIREKGHNSPLH; v_call: TRBV10-2; j_call: TRBJ1-6
cdr3_aa: ASSQEWNREEKLF; v_call: TRBV5-4; j_call: TRBJ1-4
cdr3_aa: ASSQDTGRAYDTQY; v_call: TRBV4-3; j_call: TRBJ2-3
cdr3_aa: ASSSPGGDGYT; v_call: TRBV7-9; j_call: TRBJ1-2
cdr3_aa: ASIRDTQQTYEQY; v_call: TRBV2; j_call: TRBJ2-7
cdr3_aa: ASSDMSLAGGPIRETQY; v_call: TRBV2; j_call: TRBJ2-5
cdr3_aa: ASRGDGEAGWGELF; v_call: TRBV19; j_call: TRBJ2-2
cdr3_aa: ASSPLGGRADTQY; v_call: TRBV14; j_call: TRBJ2-3
cdr3_aa: ASSYDSNTDTQY; v_call: TRBV5-1; j_call: TRBJ2-3
cdr3_aa: ASSPRGTDSYEQY; v_call: TRBV27; j_call: TRBJ2-7
cdr3_aa: ASSHPGTSVAYEQY; v_call: TRBV4-3; j_call: TRBJ2-7
cdr3_aa: ASSHSLTSGGSDTQY; v_call: TRBV4-3; j_call: TRBJ2-3
cdr3_aa: ASSEEGNSNQPQH; v_call: TRBV19; j_call: TRBJ1-5
cdr3_aa: ASSPRTSRMAKNIQY; v_call: TRBV28; j_call: TRBJ2-4
cdr3_aa: ASSPRTGGEYEQY; v_call: TRBV5-1; j_call: TRBJ2-7
cdr3_aa: ASSPSGLAGSGYTQY; v_call: TRBV5-4; j_call: TRBJ2-3
cdr3_aa: ASSGHAYGYT; v_call: TRBV25-1; j_call: TRBJ1-2
cdr3_aa: ASSLIPYRGNSGNTIY; v_call: TRBV28; j_call: TRBJ1-3
cdr3_aa: ASTISGGPGNQPQH; v_call: TRBV28; j_call: TRBJ1-5
cdr3_aa: ASSILRVGRNNEQF; v_call: TRBV19; j_call: TRBJ2-1
cdr3_aa: ASSEFGKSPWGTGGRDTEAF; v_call: TRBV6-1; j_call: TRBJ1-1
cdr3_aa: ASSLRNRGDNTGELF; v_call: TRBV5-1; j_call: TRBJ2-2
cdr3_aa: ASSQDLAGARISSYNEQF; v_call: TRBV4-1; j_call: TRBJ2-1
cdr3_aa: ASSHILGEPQH; v_call: TRBV4-3; j_call: TRBJ1-5
cdr3_aa: ASSQDPVNTEAF; v_call: TRBV5-4; j_call: TRBJ1-1
cdr3_aa: ASSFRGRASTGELF; v_call: TRBV11-2; j_call: TRBJ2-2
cdr3_aa: ASSLDRGVSGELF; v_call: TRBV13; j_call: TRBJ2-2
cdr3_aa: ASTGTSGAYEQY; v_call: TRBV6-1; j_call: TRBJ2-7
cdr3_aa: ASTSRGGTDTQY; v_call: TRBV9; j_call: TRBJ2-3
cdr3_aa: ASSLGPTTEHSYEQY; v_call: TRBV7-2; j_call: TRBJ2-7
cdr3_aa: ASSLIGGETEAF; v_call: TRBV5-1; j_call: TRBJ1-1
cdr3_aa: ASSKSGGRDTEAF; v_call: TRBV19; j_call: TRBJ1-1
cdr3_aa: ASSARAPYYEQY; v_call: TRBV7-9; j_call: NA
cdr3_aa: ASSRDTLVLNYGYT; v_call: TRBV7-2; j_call: TRBJ1-2
cdr3_aa: ASSLEASWYSAEQF; v_call: TRBV7-3; j_call: TRBJ2-1
cdr3_aa: ASSPGGRDYGYT; v_call: TRBV9; j_call: TRBJ1-2